The rows below give T cell receptor beta chains drawn from one sample of a study of human T cells and chemical hapten exposure. TCRdb processed the RACE reads anew with MiXCR; each CDR3 protein has one entry. The table has roughly 40,000 distinct CDR3 sequences, 12% seen once. Sequences were derived from whole blood, sampled in connection with sensitization to the hapten diphenylcyclopropenone (DPC). These receptors were collected from a woman aged 25 to 39 with alopecia areata. Some clones in this sample may be carry-over from other donors' samples. Each CDR3 is given with its conserved first and last residue. Each record gives: D gene, J gene, clone size, V gene, CDR3 protein, CDR3 DNA. A D gene is named only where the DNA matches it firmly. Rows give clone size only sometimes, using once, few, many, or a class for an expanded clone.

TRBD2,TRBJ2-7,many,TRBV6-2/TRBV6-3,CASGTSGYYEQYF,TGTGCCAGCGGGACTAGCGGGTACTACGAGCAGTACTTC
NA,TRBJ1-1,NA,TRBV11-3,CASSRDGPNTEAFF,TGTGCCAGCAGCCGGGACGGCCCGAACACTGAAGCTTTCTTT
NA,TRBJ2-7,NA,TRBV7-9,CASSHSGRSSYEQYF,TGTGCCAGCAGCCACAGCGGGCGTAGCTCCTACGAGCAGTACTTC
TRBD2,TRBJ2-5,few,TRBV28,CASSLLPPSGTYQETQYF,TGTGCCAGCAGTTTGCTACCCCCTAGCGGAACGTACCAAGAGACCCAGTACTTC
NA,TRBJ2-3,NA,TRBV7-6,CASGYMDTQYF,TGTGCCAGCGGCTACATGGATACGCAGTATTTT
NA,TRBJ2-2,many,TRBV6-2/TRBV6-3,CASSRDFSGELFF,TGTGCCAGCAGCCGGGACTTTTCCGGGGAGCTGTTTTTT
NA,TRBJ2-3,NA,TRBV30,CAWSRRRTADSTDTQYF,TGTGCCTGGAGCCGAAGGAGGACAGCAGATAGCACAGATACGCAGTATTTT
NA,TRBJ2-1,few,TRBV5-1,CASSPGGGSYNEQFF,TGCGCCAGCAGCCCCGGGGGAGGCTCCTACAATGAGCAGTTCTTC
NA,TRBJ1-1,few,TRBV6-6,CASRTQGSEAFF,TGTGCCAGCAGGACACAGGGAAGTGAAGCTTTCTTT
NA,TRBJ1-4,few,TRBV27,CASSSVRTNEKLFF,TGTGCCAGCAGTTCGGTCAGAACTAATGAAAAACTGTTTTTT
NA,TRBJ2-3,many,TRBV7-2,CASSLAPELTDTQYF,TGTGCCAGCAGCTTAGCGCCAGAACTGACAGATACGCAGTATTTT
NA,TRBJ2-3,many,TRBV12-2,CASRLVQSTDTQYF,TGTGCAAGTCGCTTAGTCCAGAGCACAGATACGCAGTATTTT
TRBD2,TRBJ2-5,NA,TRBV12-3/TRBV12-4,CASSLTSPETQYF,TGTGCCAGCAGCCTGACTAGCCCCGAGACCCAGTACTTC
NA,TRBJ1-3,many,TRBV18,CASSPLVSESGSGNTIYF,TGTGCCAGCTCACCACTTGTCTCCGAGTCAGGGTCTGGAAACACCATATATTTT
NA,TRBJ1-2,NA,TRBV5-1,CASSLAPANYGYTF,TGCGCCAGCAGCTTGGCCCCAGCCAACTATGGCTACACCTTC
NA,TRBJ2-1,many,TRBV5-4,CASSRQPHDEQFF,TGTGCCAGCAGCAGGCAGCCACACGATGAGCAGTTCTTC
NA,TRBJ2-1,few,TRBV29-1,CSVQGHRINEQFF,TGCAGCGTCCAGGGTCACAGAATCAATGAGCAGTTCTTC
NA,TRBJ2-1,many,TRBV6-2/TRBV6-3,CASSIGLLGYNEQFF,TGTGCCAGCAGCATCGGACTCTTAGGATACAATGAGCAGTTCTTC
NA,TRBJ2-3,many,TRBV5-1,CASSFERRADTQYF,TGCGCCAGCAGCTTTGAGAGGAGGGCAGATACGCAGTATTTT
NA,TRBJ1-1,many,TRBV7-2,CATRGSHNTEAFF,TGTGCCACCCGGGGTTCGCATAACACTGAAGCTTTCTTT